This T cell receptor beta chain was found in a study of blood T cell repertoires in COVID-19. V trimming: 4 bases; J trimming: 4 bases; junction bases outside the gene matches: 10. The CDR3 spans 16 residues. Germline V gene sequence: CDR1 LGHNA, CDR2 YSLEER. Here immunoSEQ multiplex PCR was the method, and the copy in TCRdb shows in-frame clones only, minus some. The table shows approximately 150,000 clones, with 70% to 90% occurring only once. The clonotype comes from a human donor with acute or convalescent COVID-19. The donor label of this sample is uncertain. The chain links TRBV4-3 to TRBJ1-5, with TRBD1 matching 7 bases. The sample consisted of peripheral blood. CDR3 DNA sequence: TGCGCCAGCAGCCCAGGGGCGCAGGGGGGAAATCAGCCCCAGCATTTT. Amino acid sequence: CASSPGAQGGNQPQHF.